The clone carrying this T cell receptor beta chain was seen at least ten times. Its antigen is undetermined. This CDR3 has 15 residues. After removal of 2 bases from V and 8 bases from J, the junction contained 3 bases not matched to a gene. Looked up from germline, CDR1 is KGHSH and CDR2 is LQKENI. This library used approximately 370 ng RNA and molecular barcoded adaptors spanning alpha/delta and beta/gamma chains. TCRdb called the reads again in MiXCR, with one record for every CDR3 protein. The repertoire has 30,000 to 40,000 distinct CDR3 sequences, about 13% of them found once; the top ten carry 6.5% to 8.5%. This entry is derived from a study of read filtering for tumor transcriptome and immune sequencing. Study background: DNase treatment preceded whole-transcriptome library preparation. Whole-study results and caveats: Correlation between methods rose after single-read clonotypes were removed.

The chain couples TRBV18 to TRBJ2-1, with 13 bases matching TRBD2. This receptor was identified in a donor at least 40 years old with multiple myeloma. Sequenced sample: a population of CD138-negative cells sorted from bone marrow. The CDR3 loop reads CASSPTSGGADEQFF. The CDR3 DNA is TGTGCCAGCTCACCAACTAGCGGGGGGGCCGATGAGCAGTTCTTC.